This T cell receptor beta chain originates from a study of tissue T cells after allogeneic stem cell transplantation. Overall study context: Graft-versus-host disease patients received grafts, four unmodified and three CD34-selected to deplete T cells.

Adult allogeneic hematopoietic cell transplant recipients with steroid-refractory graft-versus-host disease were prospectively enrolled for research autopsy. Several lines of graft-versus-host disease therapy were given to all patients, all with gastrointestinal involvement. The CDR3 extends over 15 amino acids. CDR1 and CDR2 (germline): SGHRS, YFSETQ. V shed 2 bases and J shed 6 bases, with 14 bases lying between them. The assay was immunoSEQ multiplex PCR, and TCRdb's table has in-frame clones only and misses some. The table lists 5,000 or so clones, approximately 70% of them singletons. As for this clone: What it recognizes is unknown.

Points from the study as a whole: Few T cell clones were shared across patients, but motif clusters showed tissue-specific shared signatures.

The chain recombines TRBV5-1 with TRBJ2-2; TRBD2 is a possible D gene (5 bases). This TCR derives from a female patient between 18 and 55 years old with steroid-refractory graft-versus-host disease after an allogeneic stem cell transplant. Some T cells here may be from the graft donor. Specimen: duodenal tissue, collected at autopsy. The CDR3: CASSLTPQLAGELFF. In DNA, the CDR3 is TGCGCCAGCAGCTTAACCCCTCAACTAGCCGGGGAGCTGTTTTTT.